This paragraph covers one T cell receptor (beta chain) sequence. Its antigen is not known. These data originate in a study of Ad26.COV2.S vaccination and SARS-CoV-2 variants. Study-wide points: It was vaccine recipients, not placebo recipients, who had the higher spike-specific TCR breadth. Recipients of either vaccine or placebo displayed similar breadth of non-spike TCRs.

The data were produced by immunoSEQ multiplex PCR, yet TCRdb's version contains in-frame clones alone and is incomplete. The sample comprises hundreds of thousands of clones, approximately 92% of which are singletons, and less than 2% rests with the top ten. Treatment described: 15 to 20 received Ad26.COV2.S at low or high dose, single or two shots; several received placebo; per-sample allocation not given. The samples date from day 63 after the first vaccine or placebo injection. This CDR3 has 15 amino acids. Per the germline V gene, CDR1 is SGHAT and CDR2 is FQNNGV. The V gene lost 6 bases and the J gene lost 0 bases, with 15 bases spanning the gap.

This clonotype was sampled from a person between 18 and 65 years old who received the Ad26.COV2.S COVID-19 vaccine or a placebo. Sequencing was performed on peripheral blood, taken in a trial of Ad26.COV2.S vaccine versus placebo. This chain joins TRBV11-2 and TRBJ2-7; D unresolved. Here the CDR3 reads CASRQAYVNSYEQYF. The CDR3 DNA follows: TGTGCCAGCAGGCAAGCTTATGTCAACTCCTACGAGCAGTACTTC.